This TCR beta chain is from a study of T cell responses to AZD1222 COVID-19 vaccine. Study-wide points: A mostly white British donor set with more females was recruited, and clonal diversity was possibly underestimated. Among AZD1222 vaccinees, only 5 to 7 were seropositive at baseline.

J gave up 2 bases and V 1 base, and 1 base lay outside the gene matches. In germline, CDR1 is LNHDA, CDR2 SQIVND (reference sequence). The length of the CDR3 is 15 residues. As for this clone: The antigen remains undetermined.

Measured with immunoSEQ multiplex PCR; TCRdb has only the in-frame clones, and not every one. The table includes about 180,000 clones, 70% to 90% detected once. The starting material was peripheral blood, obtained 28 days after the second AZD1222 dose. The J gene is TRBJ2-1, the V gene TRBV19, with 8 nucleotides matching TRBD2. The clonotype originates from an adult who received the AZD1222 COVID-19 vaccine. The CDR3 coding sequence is TGTGCCAGTAGTATAGGAGCGGGGGCCTACAATGAGCAGTTCTTC. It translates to CASSIGAGAYNEQFF.